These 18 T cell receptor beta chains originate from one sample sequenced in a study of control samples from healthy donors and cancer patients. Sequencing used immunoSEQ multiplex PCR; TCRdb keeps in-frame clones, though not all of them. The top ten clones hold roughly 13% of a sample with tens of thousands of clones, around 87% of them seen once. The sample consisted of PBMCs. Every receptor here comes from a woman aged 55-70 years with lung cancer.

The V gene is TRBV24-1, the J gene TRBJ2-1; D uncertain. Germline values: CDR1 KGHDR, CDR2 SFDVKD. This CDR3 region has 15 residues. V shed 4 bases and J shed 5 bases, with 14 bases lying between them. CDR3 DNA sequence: TGTGCCACCAGTGACCGCACTTACGCCAACAATGAGCAGTTCTTC. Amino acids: CATSDRTYANNEQFF.

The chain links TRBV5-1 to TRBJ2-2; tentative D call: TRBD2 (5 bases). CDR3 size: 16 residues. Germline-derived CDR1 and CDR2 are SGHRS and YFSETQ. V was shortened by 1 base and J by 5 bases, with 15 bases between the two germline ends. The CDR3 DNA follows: TGCGCCAGCAGCTTGTCGGGCGGGTATGAGACCGGGGAGCTGTTTTTT. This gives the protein CASSLSGGYETGELFF. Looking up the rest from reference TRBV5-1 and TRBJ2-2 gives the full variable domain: KAGVTQTPRYLIKTRGQQVTLSCSPISGHRSVSWYQQTPGQGLQFLFEYFSETQRNKGNFPGRFSGRQFSNSRSEMNVSTLELGDSALYLCASSLSGGYETGELFFGEGSRLTVL.

DNA for the CDR3: TGTGCCAGCAGCTTAGAATGGGGGACAGATACGCAGTATTTT. It encodes CASSLEWGTDTQYF. V is TRBV11-2 and J is TRBJ2-3, with D perhaps given as TRBD1 or TRBD2 (5 bases each). The CDR3 covers 14 residues. Germline values: CDR1 SGHAT, CDR2 FQNNGV. V was shortened by 0 bases and J by 3 bases, with 7 bases between the two germline ends.

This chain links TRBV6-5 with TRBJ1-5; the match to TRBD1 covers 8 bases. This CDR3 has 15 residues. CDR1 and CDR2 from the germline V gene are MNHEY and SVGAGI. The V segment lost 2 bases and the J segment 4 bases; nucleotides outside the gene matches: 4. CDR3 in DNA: TGTGCCAGCAGTTACCTGGGACAGGTGAATCAGCCCCAGCATTTT. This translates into CASSYLGQVNQPQHF.

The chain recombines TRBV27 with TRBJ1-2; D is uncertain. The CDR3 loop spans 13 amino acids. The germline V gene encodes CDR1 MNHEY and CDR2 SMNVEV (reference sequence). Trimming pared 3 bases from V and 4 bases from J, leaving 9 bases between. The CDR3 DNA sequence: TGTGCCAGCAGTTTCGACCGGTCCTATGGCTACACCTTC. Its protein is CASSFDRSYGYTF.

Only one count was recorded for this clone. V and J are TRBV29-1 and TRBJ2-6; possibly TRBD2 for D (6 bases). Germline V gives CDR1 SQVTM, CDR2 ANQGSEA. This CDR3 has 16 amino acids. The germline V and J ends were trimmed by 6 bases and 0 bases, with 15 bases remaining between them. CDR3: CSVGEVQGSGANVLTF. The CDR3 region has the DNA TGCAGCGTCGGGGAGGTTCAGGGCTCTGGGGCCAACGTCCTGACTTTC. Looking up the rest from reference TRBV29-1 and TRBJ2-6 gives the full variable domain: SAVISQKPSRDICQRGTSLTIQCQVDSQVTMMFWYRQQPGQSLTLIATANQGSEATYESGFVIDKFPISRPNLTFSTLTVSNMSPEDSSIYLCSVGEVQGSGANVLTFGAGSRLTVL.

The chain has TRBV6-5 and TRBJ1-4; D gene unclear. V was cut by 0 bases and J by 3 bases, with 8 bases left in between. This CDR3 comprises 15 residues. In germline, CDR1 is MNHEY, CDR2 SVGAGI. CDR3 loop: CASSYSGVSNEKLFF. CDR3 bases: TGTGCCAGCAGTTACTCCGGGGTTTCTAATGAAAAACTGTTTTTT.

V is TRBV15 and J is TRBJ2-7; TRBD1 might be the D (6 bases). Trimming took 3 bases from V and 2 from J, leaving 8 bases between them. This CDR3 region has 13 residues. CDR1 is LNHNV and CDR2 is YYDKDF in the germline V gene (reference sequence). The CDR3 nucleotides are TGTGCCACCAGCAGCGGGACACCCTACGAGCAGTACTTC. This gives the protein CATSSGTPYEQYF.

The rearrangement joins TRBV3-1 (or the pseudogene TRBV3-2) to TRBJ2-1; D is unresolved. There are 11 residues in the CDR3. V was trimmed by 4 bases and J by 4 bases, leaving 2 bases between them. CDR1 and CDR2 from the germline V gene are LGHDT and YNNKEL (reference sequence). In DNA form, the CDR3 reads TGTGCCAGCAGCCTTTACAATGAGCAGTTCTTC. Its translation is CASSLYNEQFF.

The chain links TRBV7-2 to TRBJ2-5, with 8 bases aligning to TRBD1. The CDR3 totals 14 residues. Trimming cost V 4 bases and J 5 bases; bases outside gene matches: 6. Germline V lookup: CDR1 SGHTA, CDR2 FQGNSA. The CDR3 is CASSSNRGKETQYF. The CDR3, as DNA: TGTGCCAGCAGCTCTAACAGGGGGAAGGAGACCCAGTACTTC.

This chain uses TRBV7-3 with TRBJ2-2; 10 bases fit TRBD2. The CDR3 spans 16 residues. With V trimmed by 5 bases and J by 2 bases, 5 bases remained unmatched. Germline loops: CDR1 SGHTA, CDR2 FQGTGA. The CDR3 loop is CASSLRLAGNTGELFF. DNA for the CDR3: TGTGCCAGCAGCCTAAGACTAGCGGGTAACACCGGGGAGCTGTTTTTT.

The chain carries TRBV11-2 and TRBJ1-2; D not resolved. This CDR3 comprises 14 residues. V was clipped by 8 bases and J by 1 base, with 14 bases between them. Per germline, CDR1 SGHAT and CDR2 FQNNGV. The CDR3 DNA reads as TGTGCCAGCTCTGGGGTTTCATTTAACTATGGCTACACCTTC. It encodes CASSGVSFNYGYTF.

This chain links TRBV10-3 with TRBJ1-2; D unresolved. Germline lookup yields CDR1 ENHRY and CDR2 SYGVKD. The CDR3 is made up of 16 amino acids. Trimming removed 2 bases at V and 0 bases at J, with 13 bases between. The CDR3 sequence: CAISEEWAGANYGYTF. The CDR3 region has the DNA TGTGCCATCAGTGAGGAGTGGGCCGGAGCTAACTATGGCTACACCTTC.

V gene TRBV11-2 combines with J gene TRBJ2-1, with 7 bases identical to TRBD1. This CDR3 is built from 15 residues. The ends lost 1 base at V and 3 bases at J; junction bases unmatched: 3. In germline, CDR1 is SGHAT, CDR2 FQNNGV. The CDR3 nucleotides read TGTGCCAGCAGCTTAGGACAGGGAATCTACAATGAGCAGTTCTTC. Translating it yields CASSLGQGIYNEQFF.

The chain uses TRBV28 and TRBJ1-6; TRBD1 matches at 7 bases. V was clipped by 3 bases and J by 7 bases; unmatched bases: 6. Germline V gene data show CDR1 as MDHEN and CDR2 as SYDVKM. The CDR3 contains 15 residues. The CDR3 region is CASSFPLQGNSPLHF. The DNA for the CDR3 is TGTGCCAGCAGTTTCCCGCTACAGGGGAATTCACCCCTCCACTTT.

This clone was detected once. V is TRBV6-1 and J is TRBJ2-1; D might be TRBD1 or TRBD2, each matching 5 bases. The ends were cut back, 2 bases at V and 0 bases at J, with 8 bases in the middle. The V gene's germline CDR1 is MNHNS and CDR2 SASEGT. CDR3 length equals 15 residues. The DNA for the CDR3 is TGTGCCAGCAGTGAATCAGGGACCTCCTACAATGAGCAGTTCTTC. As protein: CASSESGTSYNEQFF.

The CDR3, as DNA: TGTGCCAGCAGTTTAGTTCAGGCGAGTGGAGCTTTCTTT. This gives the protein CASSLVQASGAFF. The chain combines TRBV12-3 or TRBV12-4 with TRBJ1-1; no clear D. The CDR3 spans 13 residues. The ends were cut back, 1 base at V and 10 bases at J, with 13 bases in the middle.

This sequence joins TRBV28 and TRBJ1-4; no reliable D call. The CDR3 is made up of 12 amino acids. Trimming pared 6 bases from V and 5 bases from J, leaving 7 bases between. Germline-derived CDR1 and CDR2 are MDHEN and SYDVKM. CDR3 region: CASRPYNEKLFF. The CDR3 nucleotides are TGTGCCAGCAGGCCTTACAATGAAAAACTGTTTTTT.